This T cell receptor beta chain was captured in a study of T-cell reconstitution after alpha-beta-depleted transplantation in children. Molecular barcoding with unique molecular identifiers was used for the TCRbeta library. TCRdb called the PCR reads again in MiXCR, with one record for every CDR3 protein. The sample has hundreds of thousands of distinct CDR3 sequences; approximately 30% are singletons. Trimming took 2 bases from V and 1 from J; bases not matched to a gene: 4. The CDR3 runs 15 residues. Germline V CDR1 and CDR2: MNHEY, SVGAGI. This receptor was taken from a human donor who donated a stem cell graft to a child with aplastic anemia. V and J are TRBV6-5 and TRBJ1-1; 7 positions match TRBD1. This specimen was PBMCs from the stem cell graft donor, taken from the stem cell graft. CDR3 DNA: TGTGCCAGCAGTTACGACAGGGTGACGAACACTGAAGCTTTCTTT. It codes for CASSYDRVTNTEAFF.